Listed here is a single T cell receptor (beta chain). Its specific antigen is unknown. Base qualities are not recorded, but no much larger clone differs from it by a single base. The data are from a study of T cell clones after liver transplantation (dated by TCRdb to the late 2010s). Regarding the research as a whole: The samples were obtained from ITN030ST, a randomized trial that attempted immunosuppression withdrawal within 2 years after liver transplantation. Tolerance was defined as complete withdrawal of immunosuppression for at least one year without a rise in liver enzymes beyond twice the upper limit of normal. The subjects received no induction therapy and were kept on standard immunosuppression until randomization at 12-24 months post-transplant. A cohort of 8 liver transplant recipients was studied, of whom 3 were classified as tolerant and 5 as non-tolerant. After a pre-transplant mixed lymphocyte reaction, TCRbeta sequencing was used to pinpoint donor-reactive T cell clones, which were subsequently tracked in post-transplant blood. As an antigen-independent comparator for donor-reactive sequences, third party-reactive TCRbeta sequences were also identified from pre-transplant MLRs. Blood samples were collected pre-transplant, pre-randomization before withdrawal, and post-randomization after either complete withdrawal or failed withdrawal. Of the eight recipients, a few were HCV-positive, while the remaining recipients had been transplanted for non-autoimmune, non-viral indications.

High-throughput TCRbeta CDR3 sequencing of frozen genomic DNA was performed by immunoSEQ, including PCR amplification, mapping, bias correction and internal controls. Per the authors' processing: Productive rearrangements were retained, and unique TCRbeta sequences were defined by the CDR3 nucleotide sequence together with the V and J gene. For classification of a sequence as donor-reactive, at least 5-fold expansion in CFSE-low cells relative to unstimulated pre-transplant cells and a frequency of at least 0.01% were required. Per-subject minimum frequency thresholds, based on the lowest-template unstimulated sample, ensured at least 90% detection power. Jensen-Shannon divergence between the top 1000 TCRbeta sequences post- versus pre-transplant served as the measure of repertoire turnover. Changes in detection of donor-reactive sequences were tested with two-sided Fisher's exact tests. Sourced from immuneACCESS, this table was stored by TCRdb with only in-frame sequences that have V and J called. A share of the clones is absent; for the studies checked, an unresolved V gene accounts for under half, and the remainder has no known explanation. V and J calls and clone size are those listed in that table; D and trimming were worked out from the DNA. The sample table shows more than 95,000 clones, and approximately 79% are seen once. Of the sample, 2.5% to 3% is held by the ten largest clones.

The germline V gene specifies KGHSH as CDR1 and LQKENI as CDR2. V has 6 bases trimmed and J has 1 base trimmed; junction bases matching no gene number 0. The CDR3 goes from the cysteine to the phenylalanine over 13 residues. CDR3 DNA is the only sequence kept; it has 39 bases, read in frame from the first base. Unstimulated PBMCs, after thawing, were stained for CD3, CD4 and CD8 and then FACS-sorted into CD3+CD4+ and CD3+CD8+ populations. All 8 studied subjects were randomized to immunosuppression withdrawal. Genomic DNA was isolated with the Qiagen DNeasy Blood and Tissue Kit. The study at large found these results: Conclusions were preliminary, limited by small, heterogeneous patient numbers and non-standardized post-transplant time points. In most of the 8 subjects, circulating donor-reactive CD4 TCRbeta sequences decreased significantly after transplant, regardless of tolerance or HCV status. In two subjects, low numbers of available donor cells limited the measurable donor-reactive repertoire. When repertoire turnover was taken into account, detection of donor-reactive sequences was significantly reduced in 7 of 8 subjects for CD4 and in 8 of 8 subjects for CD8. Because no allograft tissue specimens were available, donor-reactive T cells may have migrated into the graft instead of being deleted. Donor-reactive sequences declined more than third party-reactive ones, suggesting partial antigen-specific deletion unrelated to withdrawal success.

The sequence links TRBV18 to TRBJ1-1; 9 of the junction bases match TRBD1. The sequence was obtained from a human patient who received a liver transplant. After a transplant, the graft donor may have provided part of the T cells. The sample was CD4+ T cells from blood, taken approximately 50 months after liver transplant. Read as DNA, the sequence is TGTGCCAGCTCGGGACAGGGGAACACTGAAGCTTTCTTT. It translates to CASSGQGNTEAFF.